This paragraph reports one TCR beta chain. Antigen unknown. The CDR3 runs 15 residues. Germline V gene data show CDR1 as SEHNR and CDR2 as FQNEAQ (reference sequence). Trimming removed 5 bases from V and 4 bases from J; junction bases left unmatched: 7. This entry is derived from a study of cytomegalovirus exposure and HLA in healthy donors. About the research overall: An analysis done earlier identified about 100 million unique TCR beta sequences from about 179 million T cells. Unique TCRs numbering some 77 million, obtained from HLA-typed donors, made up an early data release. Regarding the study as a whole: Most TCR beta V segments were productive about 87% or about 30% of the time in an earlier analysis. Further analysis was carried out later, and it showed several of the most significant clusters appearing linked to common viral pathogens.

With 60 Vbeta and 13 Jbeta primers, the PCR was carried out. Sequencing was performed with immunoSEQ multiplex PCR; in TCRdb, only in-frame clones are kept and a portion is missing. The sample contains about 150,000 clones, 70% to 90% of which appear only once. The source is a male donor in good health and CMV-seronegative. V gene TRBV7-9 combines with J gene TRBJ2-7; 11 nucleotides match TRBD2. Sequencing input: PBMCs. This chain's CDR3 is CASSPGLAGSYEQYF. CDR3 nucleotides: TGTGCCAGCAGCCCCGGACTAGCGGGTTCGTACGAGCAGTACTTC.